Sequencing of this T cell receptor beta chain was carried out in a study of Ad26.COV2.S vaccination and SARS-CoV-2 variants. Germline CDR1 is LGHDT and CDR2 is YNNKEL (reference sequence). There are 17 residues in the CDR3. V was cut by 0 bases and J by 3 bases, with 12 bases left in between. Overall study results and limits: After vaccination, reports described spike-specific CD8+ and CD4+ T cell responses as showing substantial breadth.

Only in-frame clones appear in the TCRdb table, and some are missing; sequencing was by immunoSEQ multiplex PCR. The sample yields 120,000 to 150,000 clones, roughly 89% seen once. As concerns this clone: Its antigen is still unknown.

V and J are TRBV3-1 (or the pseudogene TRBV3-2) and TRBJ2-6; no reliable D call. Here the sequenced sample was peripheral blood, taken after recovery from COVID-19. The source is a human donor who had recovered from COVID-19. The CDR3, as DNA: TGTGCCAGCAGCCAAGATTATAGGGTTGGTGGGGCCAACGTCCTGACTTTC. Encoded protein: CASSQDYRVGGANVLTF.